The T cell receptor beta chain under discussion was sequenced for a study of identical twins. Trimming took 4 bases from V and 4 from J; bases not matched to a gene: 3. CDR3 size: 12 residues. Germline V lookup: CDR1 SQVTM, CDR2 ANQGSEA. Each CDR3 protein is one row after TCRdb ran MiXCR on the 5' RACE reads. The sample lists some 690,000 distinct CDR3 sequences, approximately 21% seen once, with roughly 4% in the top ten. This clonotype showed up many times. The same data also contributed to another study, on T cells expressing NK-cell markers.

The sequenced sample was PBMCs. The receptor comes from a woman aged 18-29 years in good health. The chain couples TRBV29-1 to TRBJ2-5, with 7 bases that match TRBD1. The CDR3 nucleotides read TGCAGCGTTGTCAAGGGGGCAGAGACCCAGTACTTC. It codes for CSVVKGAETQYF.